The TCR beta chain under discussion was sequenced for a study of beta chain features in type 1 diabetes (dated by TCRdb to the late 2010s). The study in broad terms: No differences in mean age, gender distribution, total cell number or subset yield were found between patients and healthy donors. A total of 90 million to 140 million sorted cells were examined across all samples, and RNA yield correlated strongly with the number of cells per subset. In the study, recently diagnosed type 1 diabetes patients and matched healthy donors were compared on the TCRB repertoires of their sorted circulating CD4+ T cell subsets. Naive and central memory subsets were obtained from all 28 donors, but regulatory and stem cell-like memory subsets were isolated from only 8 patients and roughly 8 healthy donors.

As to this clone: What this receptor recognizes is not known. Base qualities are not at hand, and no much larger clone is one base apart.

The paper's findings and limits, for the study overall: A moderate but significant shortening of TCRB CDR3 length was observed in type 1 diabetes patients in all four CD4+ subsets. Patients with type 1 diabetes made fewer insertions and deleted more nucleotides at VDJ recombination sites, implying thymic rearrangement abnormalities. Sequencing cDNA rather than genomic DNA could over-represent highly expressing activated cells, although activation and CD3 levels did not differ between groups. Shorter templates might be favored by PCR, yet because patient and control samples were amplified and corrected together, any such skew would affect both groups equally. Naive, central memory and regulatory TCRB repertoires appeared more similar among patients than among healthy donors. Because small numbers of individuals were included in the HLA sub-analyses, any influence of HLA type on TCRB rearrangement was left unresolved.

The High Capacity cDNA Reverse Transcription Kit was used to reverse transcribe all of the isolated RNA, meaning that expressed TCRB transcripts were what got sequenced. Naive, central memory and regulatory T cell samples underwent deep immunoSEQ sequencing, averaging about 3.57 million total reads per sample. Sorted cells were lysed in RLT buffer, and RNA was extracted using DNase-treated RNeasy Micro or Mini kits according to cell number. Each cell subset was processed separately to prevent cross-contamination, with patient and healthy donor samples processed together. TCRB sequences were amplified from cDNA with the immunoSEQ multiplex PCR, producing 87-bp fragments spanning the CDR3 region. Sequencing of the amplicons was done on the Illumina HiSeq platform. In the original analysis: PCR bias was corrected computationally using synthetic template baselines, and reads within Hamming distance 2 were collapsed, with unmergeable singletons discarded. By aligning reads against IMGT, V, D and J genes, CDR3 length, and insertions or deletions at six rearrangement sites were assigned. Within each subset, clonotype counts were normalized to sorted cell number, and only after that were true diversity and Gini coefficients computed with the tcR R package. The overlap coefficient, calculated on TCRB nucleotide sequences, was used to quantify repertoire sharing. As stored in TCRdb, this immuneACCESS dataset retains in-frame rearrangements with V and J assigned. A fraction of the clones does not appear; measured against another copy, unresolved V genes explain less than half of the discrepancy, and the remainder lacks a known reason. The DNA was the basis for D and trimming; V, J and clone size are from that table. This sample has about 170,000 clones in its table, and 7.8% of those were observed once. Approximately 1% of the sample is held by the ten biggest clonotypes.

Each donor gave one peripheral blood draw, averaging approximately 120 mL, which was collected into heparinised tubes. Using a panel that included CD45RO, CCR7, CD25, CD127, CD95 and CD27, naive, central memory, regulatory and stem cell-like memory CD4+ T cells were sorted on a BD FACSAria II. Purity was above 98% for every sorted population. PBMCs were separated immediately by Lymphoprep density gradient centrifugation and were stained directly, without being cultured. So that batch effects would be minimized, each experiment stained and sorted samples in pairs, pairing one healthy donor with one patient. From the cysteine up to the phenylalanine, the CDR3 has a length of 15 residues. Only the CDR3 region is kept as DNA, spanning 45 bases read in frame from base 1. For CDR1 and CDR2, the germline V gene lists SGHRS and YFSETQ. Ends trimmed: V by 7 bases, J by 4 bases; bases unmatched to a gene: 12.

The receptor was derived from a woman aged 40-49 years with type 1 diabetes. The rearrangement joined TRBV5-1 to TRBJ2-7, with 9 bases matching TRBD1. The sequencing sample was made of central memory CD4+ T cells from blood. The DNA sequence reads TGCGCCAGCTCGACTTCCGGGACAGGGACTTACGAGCAGTACTTC. This encodes CASSTSGTGTYEQYF.